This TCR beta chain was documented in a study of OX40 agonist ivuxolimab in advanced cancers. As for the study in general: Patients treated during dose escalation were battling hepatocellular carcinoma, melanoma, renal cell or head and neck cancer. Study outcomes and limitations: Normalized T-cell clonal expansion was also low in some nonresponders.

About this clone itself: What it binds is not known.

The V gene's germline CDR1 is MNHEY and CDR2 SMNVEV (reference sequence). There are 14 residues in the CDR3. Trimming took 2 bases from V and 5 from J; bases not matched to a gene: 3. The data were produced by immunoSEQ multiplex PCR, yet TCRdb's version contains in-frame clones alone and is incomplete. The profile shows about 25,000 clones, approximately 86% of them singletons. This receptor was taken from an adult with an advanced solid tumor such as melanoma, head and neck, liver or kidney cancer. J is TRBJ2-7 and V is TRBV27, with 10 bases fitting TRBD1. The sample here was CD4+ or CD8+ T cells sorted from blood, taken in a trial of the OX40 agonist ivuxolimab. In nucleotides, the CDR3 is TGTGCCAGCAGTTTAGACAGGGGGCTCGACGAGCAGTACTTC. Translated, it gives CASSLDRGLDEQYF.